Detailed here is one T cell receptor beta chain. Its antigen remains unidentified. This record belongs to a study of T-cell reconstitution after alpha-beta-depleted transplantation in children. Trimming pared 8 bases from V and 3 bases from J, leaving 14 bases between. The CDR3 runs to 13 residues. CDR1 MNHNS and CDR2 SASEGT come from the germline V gene. General study points: Newly produced T cells mostly accounted for T-cell counts and diversity one year post-transplant.

Unique molecular identifiers were incorporated during preparation of the TCRbeta library. TCRdb re-derived calls from the PCR reads in MiXCR, one entry per CDR3 protein. The sample lists 350,000 to 500,000 distinct CDR3 sequences; 43% were seen once. The sequenced sample was PBMCs, obtained before TCRalphabeta/CD19-depleted stem cell transplant. This receptor was taken from a girl aged 2-10 years with aplastic anemia, due to receive a stem cell transplant. J is TRBJ2-7 and V is TRBV6-1, with D tentatively TRBD1 or TRBD2 (6 bases each). The CDR3 bases are TGTGCCAGCGGAGGGGGACCTAACTACGAGCAGTACTTC. Translation: CASGGGPNYEQYF.